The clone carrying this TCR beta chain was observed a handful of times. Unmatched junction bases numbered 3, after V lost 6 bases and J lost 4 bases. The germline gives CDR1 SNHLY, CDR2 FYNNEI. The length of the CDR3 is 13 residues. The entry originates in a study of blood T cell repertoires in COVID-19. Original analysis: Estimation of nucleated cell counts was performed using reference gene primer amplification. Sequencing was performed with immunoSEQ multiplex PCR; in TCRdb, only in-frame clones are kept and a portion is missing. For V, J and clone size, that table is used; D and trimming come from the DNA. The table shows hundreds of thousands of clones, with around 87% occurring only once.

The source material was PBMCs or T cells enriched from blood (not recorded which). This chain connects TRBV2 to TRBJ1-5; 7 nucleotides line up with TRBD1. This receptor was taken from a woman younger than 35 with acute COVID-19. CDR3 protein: CASRRQGNQPQHF. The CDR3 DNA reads TGTGCCAGCAGGCGACAGGGTAATCAGCCCCAGCATTTT.